The clone carrying this T cell receptor (beta chain) was picked up many times. The data are from a study of tumor and adjacent non-tumor tissue in lung cancer. A modified ARM-PCR protocol with three rounds of nested PCR amplified TCRbeta. TCRdb ran MiXCR on the multiplex PCR reads and lists one entry per CDR3 protein. There are over 110,000 distinct CDR3 sequences in the sample; approximately 66% occur only once, and 18% lies in the top ten. This sample's RNA came from whole unsorted tissue. Between August and November 2014, newly diagnosed, chemotherapy-naive lung cancer patients underwent thoracic surgery in China. This CDR3 spans 16 amino acids. V was trimmed by 0 bases and J by 9 bases, leaving 18 bases between them. Germline loops: CDR1 MNHNS, CDR2 SASEGT.

Specimen: lung tumor tissue. This clonotype was obtained from a man aged 60-69 years with small cell lung cancer. V and J are TRBV6-1 and TRBJ2-1; D unresolved. CDR3 nucleotide sequence: TGTGCCAGCAGTGAAGCGCCTACCCCGGTCGGCGGTGAGCAGTTCTTC. Its translation: CASSEAPTPVGGEQFF.